This is a list of T cell receptor beta chains from one sample in a study of T cells after yellow fever vaccination. TCRdb ran MiXCR on the 5' RACE reads and lists one entry per CDR3 protein. The sample has roughly 250,000 distinct CDR3 sequences, 10% to 15% seen once. The sequenced sample was CD4+ T cells sorted from PBMCs, obtained 45 days after the yellow fever booster vaccination. All receptors derive from a man younger than 45 who received the YFV17D yellow fever vaccine. The CDR3 runs from the conserved cysteine through the conserved F or W. Each record gives: CDR3 protein, CDR3 DNA, clone size, J gene, V gene, D gene. D genes are given only for firm matches. Where a row states a size, it is once, few, many or the class of an expanded clone; other rows omit it.

CDR3 protein: CASSPEYYYNEQFF
CDR3 DNA: TGTGCCAGCAGTCCAGAGTACTATTACAATGAGCAGTTCTTC
clone size: many
J gene: TRBJ2-1
V gene: TRBV7-2
D gene: -

CDR3 protein: CATSSASGSYEQYF
CDR3 DNA: TGTGCCACCAGTTCGGCTAGCGGGAGCTACGAGCAGTACTTC
clone size: -
J gene: TRBJ2-7
V gene: TRBV24-1
D gene: TRBD2

CDR3 protein: CASSLGAGATKNIQYF
CDR3 DNA: TGCGCCAGCAGCTTGGGAGCGGGAGCCACCAAAAACATTCAGTACTTC
clone size: few
J gene: TRBJ2-4
V gene: TRBV5-1
D gene: TRBD2

CDR3 protein: CASSTGPFNQPQHF
CDR3 DNA: TGCGCCAGCAGCACAGGGCCCTTCAATCAGCCCCAGCATTTT
clone size: -
J gene: TRBJ1-5
V gene: TRBV5-1
D gene: -

CDR3 protein: CASSLVGLAGETQYF
CDR3 DNA: TGTGCCAGCAGCTTGGTGGGGCTAGCGGGAGAGACCCAGTACTTC
clone size: many
J gene: TRBJ2-5
V gene: TRBV5-5
D gene: TRBD2

CDR3 protein: CSSIPGTVGAYEQYF
CDR3 DNA: TGTTCCAGCATCCCTGGGACTGTCGGGGCCTACGAGCAGTACTTC
clone size: -
J gene: TRBJ2-7
V gene: TRBV28
D gene: -

CDR3 protein: CASSLRVRDTEAFF
CDR3 DNA: TGCGCCAGCAGCTTGAGAGTGCGAGACACTGAAGCTTTCTTT
clone size: -
J gene: TRBJ1-1
V gene: TRBV5-1
D gene: -

CDR3 protein: CASSQGQGEETQYF
CDR3 DNA: TGTGCCAGCAGCCAAGGTCAGGGGGAAGAGACCCAGTACTTC
clone size: -
J gene: TRBJ2-5
V gene: TRBV4-2
D gene: TRBD1

CDR3 protein: CSVVKSWGRDRPYNEQFF
CDR3 DNA: TGCAGCGTTGTAAAAAGCTGGGGCCGGGACAGACCCTACAATGAGCAGTTCTTC
clone size: few
J gene: TRBJ2-1
V gene: TRBV29-1
D gene: TRBD1

CDR3 protein: CSARRKVGETQYF
CDR3 DNA: TGCAGTGCTAGGAGGAAAGTAGGGGAGACCCAGTACTTC
clone size: -
J gene: TRBJ2-5
V gene: TRBV20-1
D gene: -

CDR3 protein: CASSQEPGPYNEQFF
CDR3 DNA: TGCGCCAGCAGCCAAGAACCGGGGCCCTACAATGAGCAGTTCTTC
clone size: -
J gene: TRBJ2-1
V gene: TRBV4-3
D gene: -

CDR3 protein: CASSQTQGYEQYF
CDR3 DNA: TGCGCCAGCAGCCAAACGCAGGGTTACGAGCAGTACTTC
clone size: -
J gene: TRBJ2-7
V gene: TRBV4-3
D gene: -

CDR3 protein: CASSAGTGYNQPQHF
CDR3 DNA: TGCGCCAGCAGCGCCGGGACAGGCTACAATCAGCCCCAGCATTTT
clone size: few
J gene: TRBJ1-5
V gene: TRBV5-1
D gene: TRBD1

CDR3 protein: CASTRTWKREKSYNEQFF
CDR3 DNA: TGTGCCAGCACTCGCACCTGGAAGCGGGAGAAGTCCTACAATGAGCAGTTCTTC
clone size: few
J gene: TRBJ2-1
V gene: TRBV11-1
D gene: TRBD2

CDR3 protein: CASSLGPPGEQFF
CDR3 DNA: TGTGCCAGCAGTTTAGGGCCCCCCGGTGAGCAGTTCTTC
clone size: few
J gene: TRBJ2-1
V gene: TRBV12-3/TRBV12-4
D gene: -

CDR3 protein: CSAPPGRAADTQYF
CDR3 DNA: TGCAGTGCTCCTCCGGGGAGGGCCGCAGATACGCAGTATTTT
clone size: few
J gene: TRBJ2-3
V gene: TRBV20-1
D gene: TRBD2

CDR3 protein: CASSLLLGLAGTYEQYF
CDR3 DNA: TGTGCCAGCAGCCTGCTTCTGGGATTAGCGGGGACCTACGAGCAGTACTTC
clone size: -
J gene: TRBJ2-7
V gene: TRBV6-2/TRBV6-3
D gene: TRBD2

CDR3 protein: CASRQTSGRASGELFF
CDR3 DNA: TGTGCCAGCAGACAAACTAGCGGGAGGGCCTCCGGGGAGCTGTTTTTT
clone size: few
J gene: TRBJ2-2
V gene: TRBV6-1
D gene: TRBD2

CDR3 protein: CASGGQGTGELFF
CDR3 DNA: TGCGCCAGCGGGGGACAGGGGACCGGGGAGCTGTTTTTT
clone size: -
J gene: TRBJ2-2
V gene: TRBV5-1
D gene: TRBD1

CDR3 protein: CASSQEWRDPTDTQYF
CDR3 DNA: TGCGCCAGCAGCCAAGAGTGGCGGGACCCCACAGATACGCAGTATTTT
clone size: few
J gene: TRBJ2-3
V gene: TRBV4-3
D gene: -

CDR3 protein: CASSFSKMASRYEQYF
CDR3 DNA: TGTGCCAGCAGTTTTTCTAAGATGGCCTCACGCTACGAGCAGTACTTC
clone size: -
J gene: TRBJ2-7
V gene: TRBV28
D gene: -

CDR3 protein: CASSLTGGSSYEQYF
CDR3 DNA: TGTGCCAGCAGTTTGACCGGGGGTAGCTCCTACGAGCAGTACTTC
clone size: many
J gene: TRBJ2-7
V gene: TRBV7-2
D gene: -

CDR3 protein: CASSQHQGLQETQYF
CDR3 DNA: TGCGCCAGCAGCCAACATCAAGGACTTCAAGAGACCCAGTACTTC
clone size: -
J gene: TRBJ2-5
V gene: TRBV4-3
D gene: -

CDR3 protein: CSVGGELFF
CDR3 DNA: TGCAGTGTCGGCGGGGAGCTGTTTTTT
clone size: few
J gene: TRBJ2-2
V gene: TRBV20-1
D gene: -

CDR3 protein: CASRGDSHSGNTIYF
CDR3 DNA: TGTGCCAGCAGGGGAGACAGCCACTCTGGAAACACCATATATTTT
clone size: few
J gene: TRBJ1-3
V gene: TRBV12-3/TRBV12-4
D gene: -

CDR3 protein: CASSVGPRNEDEQFF
CDR3 DNA: TGTGCCAGCAGCGTCGGCCCGAGGAACGAGGATGAGCAGTTCTTC
clone size: few
J gene: TRBJ2-1
V gene: TRBV9
D gene: -

CDR3 protein: CASSQVFGRTGARENIQYF
CDR3 DNA: TGCGCCAGCAGCCAAGTTTTCGGAAGGACAGGGGCAAGGGAAAACATTCAGTACTTC
clone size: few
J gene: TRBJ2-4
V gene: TRBV4-3
D gene: TRBD1

CDR3 protein: CASSPPGQGVYEQYF
CDR3 DNA: TGTGCCAGCAGCCCCCCGGGACAGGGGGTGTACGAGCAGTACTTC
clone size: -
J gene: TRBJ2-7
V gene: TRBV7-2
D gene: TRBD1